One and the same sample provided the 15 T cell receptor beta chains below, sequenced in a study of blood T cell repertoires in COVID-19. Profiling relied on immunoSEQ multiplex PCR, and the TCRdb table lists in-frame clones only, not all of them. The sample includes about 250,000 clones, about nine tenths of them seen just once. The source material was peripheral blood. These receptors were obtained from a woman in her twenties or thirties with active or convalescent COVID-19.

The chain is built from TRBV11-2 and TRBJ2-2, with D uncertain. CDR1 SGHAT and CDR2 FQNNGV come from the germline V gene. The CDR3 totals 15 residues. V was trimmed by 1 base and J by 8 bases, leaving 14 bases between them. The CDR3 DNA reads TGTGCCAGCAGCTTAGTGTCTCTGGGCCGGGGGGAGCTGTTTTTT. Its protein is CASSLVSLGRGELFF.

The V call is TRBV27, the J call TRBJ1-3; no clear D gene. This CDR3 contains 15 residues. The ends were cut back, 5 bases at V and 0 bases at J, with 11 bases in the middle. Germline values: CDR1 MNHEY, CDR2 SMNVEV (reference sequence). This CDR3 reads CASSPDGSSGNTIYF. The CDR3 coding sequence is TGTGCCAGCAGTCCGGACGGGAGCTCTGGAAACACCATATATTTT.

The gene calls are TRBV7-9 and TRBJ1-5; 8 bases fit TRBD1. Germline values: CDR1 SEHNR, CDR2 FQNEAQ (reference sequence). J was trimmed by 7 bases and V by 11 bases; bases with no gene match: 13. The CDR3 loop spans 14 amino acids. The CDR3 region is CAFHPTGEGQPQHF. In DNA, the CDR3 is TGTGCCTTCCACCCGACAGGGGAAGGCCAGCCCCAGCATTTT.

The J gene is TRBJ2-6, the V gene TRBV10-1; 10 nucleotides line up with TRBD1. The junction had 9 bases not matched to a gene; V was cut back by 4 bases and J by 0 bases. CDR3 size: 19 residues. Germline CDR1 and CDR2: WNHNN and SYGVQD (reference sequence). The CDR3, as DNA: TGCGCCAGCAGTGGGTGGGACAGGGGCCCTCCCTCTGGGGCCAACGTCCTGACTTTC. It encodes CASSGWDRGPPSGANVLTF.

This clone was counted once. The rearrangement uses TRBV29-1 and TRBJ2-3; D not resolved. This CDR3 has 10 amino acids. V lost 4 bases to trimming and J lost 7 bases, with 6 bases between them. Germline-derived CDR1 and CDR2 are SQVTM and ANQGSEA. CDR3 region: CSVGENTQYF. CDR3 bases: TGCAGCGTTGGTGAGAATACGCAGTATTTT.

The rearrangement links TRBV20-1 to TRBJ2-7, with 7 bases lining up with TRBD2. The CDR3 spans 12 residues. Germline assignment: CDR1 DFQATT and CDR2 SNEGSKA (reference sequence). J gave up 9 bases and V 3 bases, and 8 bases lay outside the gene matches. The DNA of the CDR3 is TGCAGTGCTAGTGGGGGGGGAAGGCGGCAGTACTTC. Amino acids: CSASGGGRRQYF.

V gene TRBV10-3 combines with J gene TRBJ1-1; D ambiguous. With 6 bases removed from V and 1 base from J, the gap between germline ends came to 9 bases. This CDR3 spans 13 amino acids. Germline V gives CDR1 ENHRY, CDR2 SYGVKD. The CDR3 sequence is CAIRPRQNTEAFF. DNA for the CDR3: TGTGCCATCAGGCCCCGACAGAACACTGAAGCTTTCTTT.

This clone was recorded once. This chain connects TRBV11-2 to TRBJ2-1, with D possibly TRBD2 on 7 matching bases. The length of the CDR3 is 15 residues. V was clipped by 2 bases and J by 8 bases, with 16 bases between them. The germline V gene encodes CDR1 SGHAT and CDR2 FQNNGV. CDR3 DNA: TGTGCCAGCAGCTTAAGGGGGGGCCTGTTTTATGAGCAGTTCTTC. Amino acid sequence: CASSLRGGLFYEQFF.

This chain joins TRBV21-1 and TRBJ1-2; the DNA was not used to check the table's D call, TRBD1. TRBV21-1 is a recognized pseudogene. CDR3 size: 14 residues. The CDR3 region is CASSKNRTGNGYTF. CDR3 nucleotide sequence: TGTGCCAGCAGCAAGAATCGGACAGGCAACGGCTACACCTTC.

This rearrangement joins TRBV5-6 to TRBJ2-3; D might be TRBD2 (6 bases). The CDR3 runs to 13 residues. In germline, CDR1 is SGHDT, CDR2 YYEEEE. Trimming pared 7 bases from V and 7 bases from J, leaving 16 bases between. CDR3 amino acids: CASRRGPKNTQYF. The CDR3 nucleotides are TGTGCCAGCCGGCGGGGCCCCAAGAATACGCAGTATTTT.

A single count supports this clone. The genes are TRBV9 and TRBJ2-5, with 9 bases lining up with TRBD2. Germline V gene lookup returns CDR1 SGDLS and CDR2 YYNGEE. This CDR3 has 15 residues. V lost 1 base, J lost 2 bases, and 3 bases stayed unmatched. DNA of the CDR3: TGTGCCAGCAGCGTAAGCCTAGCGGGGCAAGAGACCCAGTACTTC. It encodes CASSVSLAGQETQYF.

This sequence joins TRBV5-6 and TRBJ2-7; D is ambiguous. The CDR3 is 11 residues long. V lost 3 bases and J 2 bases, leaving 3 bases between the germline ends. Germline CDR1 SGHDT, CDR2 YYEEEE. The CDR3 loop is CASSSTYEQYF. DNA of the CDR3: TGTGCCAGCAGCTCCACCTACGAGCAGTACTTC.

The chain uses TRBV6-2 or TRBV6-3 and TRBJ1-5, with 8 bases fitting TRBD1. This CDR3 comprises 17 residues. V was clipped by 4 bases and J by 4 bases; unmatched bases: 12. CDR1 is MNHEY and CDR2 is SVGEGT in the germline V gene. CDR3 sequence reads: CASSFDHDRGKNQPQHF. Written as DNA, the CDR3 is TGTGCCAGCAGTTTTGATCATGACAGGGGCAAAAATCAGCCCCAGCATTTT.

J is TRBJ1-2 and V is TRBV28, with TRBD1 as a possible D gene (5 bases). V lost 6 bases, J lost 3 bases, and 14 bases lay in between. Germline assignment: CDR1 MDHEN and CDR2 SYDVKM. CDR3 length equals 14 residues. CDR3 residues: CASRPAQGYYGYTF. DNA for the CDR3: TGTGCCAGCAGACCCGCCCAGGGCTACTATGGCTACACCTTC.

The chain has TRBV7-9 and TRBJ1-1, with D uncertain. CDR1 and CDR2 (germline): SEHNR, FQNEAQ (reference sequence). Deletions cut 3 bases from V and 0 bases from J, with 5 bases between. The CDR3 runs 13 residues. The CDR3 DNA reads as TGTGCCAGCAGCTTCGAGATGAACACTGAAGCTTTCTTT. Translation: CASSFEMNTEAFF.